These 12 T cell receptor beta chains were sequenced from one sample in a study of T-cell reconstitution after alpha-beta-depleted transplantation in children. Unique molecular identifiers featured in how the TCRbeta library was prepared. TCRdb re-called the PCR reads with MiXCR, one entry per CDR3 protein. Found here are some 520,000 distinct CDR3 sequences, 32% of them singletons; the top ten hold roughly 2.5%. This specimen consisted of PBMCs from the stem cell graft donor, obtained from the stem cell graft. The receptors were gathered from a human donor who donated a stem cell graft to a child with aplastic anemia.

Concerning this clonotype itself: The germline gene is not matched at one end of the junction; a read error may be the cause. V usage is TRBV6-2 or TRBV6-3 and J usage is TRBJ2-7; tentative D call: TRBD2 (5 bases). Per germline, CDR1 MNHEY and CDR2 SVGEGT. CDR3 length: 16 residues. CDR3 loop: CARSYSRAGQFYEQYF. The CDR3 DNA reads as TGTGCCAGAAGTTACTCGCGGGCAGGTCAATTCTACGAGCAGTACTTC.

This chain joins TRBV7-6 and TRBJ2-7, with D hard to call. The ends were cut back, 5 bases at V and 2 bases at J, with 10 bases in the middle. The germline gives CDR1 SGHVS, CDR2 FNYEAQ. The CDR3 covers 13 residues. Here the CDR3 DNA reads TGTGCCAGCAGCGGTCAGCCTACCTACGAGCAGTACTTC. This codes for CASSGQPTYEQYF.

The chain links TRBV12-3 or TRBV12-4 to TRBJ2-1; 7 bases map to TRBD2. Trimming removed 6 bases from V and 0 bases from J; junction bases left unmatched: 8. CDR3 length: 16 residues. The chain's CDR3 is CASSRDYSSSYNEQFF. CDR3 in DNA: TGTGCCAGCAGCCGGGACTACTCGAGCTCCTACAATGAGCAGTTCTTC.

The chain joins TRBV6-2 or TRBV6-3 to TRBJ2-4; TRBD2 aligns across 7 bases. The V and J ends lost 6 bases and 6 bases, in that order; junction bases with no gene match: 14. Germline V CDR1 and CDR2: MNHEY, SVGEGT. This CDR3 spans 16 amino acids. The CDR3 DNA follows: TGTGCCAGCAGCCCGCTGGCGGGAGTGGGTGGAAACATTCAGTACTTC. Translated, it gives CASSPLAGVGGNIQYF.

The DNA for the CDR3 is TGTGCCAGCAGCTTAACTGACCCTTCCCCAGATACGCAGTATTTT. It yields the protein CASSLTDPSPDTQYF. This sequence joins TRBV7-9 and TRBJ2-3; D call uncertain. This CDR3 has 15 amino acids. The V gene lost 2 bases and the J gene lost 4 bases, with 13 bases spanning the gap. Germline V gene data show CDR1 as SEHNR and CDR2 as FQNEAQ (reference sequence).

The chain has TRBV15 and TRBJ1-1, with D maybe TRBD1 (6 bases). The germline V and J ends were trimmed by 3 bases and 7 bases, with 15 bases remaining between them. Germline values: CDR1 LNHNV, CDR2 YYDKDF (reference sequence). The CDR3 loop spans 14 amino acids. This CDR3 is CATSSWTDTNEAFF. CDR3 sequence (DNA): TGTGCCACCAGCAGCTGGACAGACACTAATGAAGCTTTCTTT.

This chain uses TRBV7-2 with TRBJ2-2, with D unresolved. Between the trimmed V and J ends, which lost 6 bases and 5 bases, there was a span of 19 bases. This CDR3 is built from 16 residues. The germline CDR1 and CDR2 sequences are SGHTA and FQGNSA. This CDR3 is CASSPNSLTITGELFF. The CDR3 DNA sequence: TGTGCCAGCAGTCCTAACTCCCTGACCATTACCGGGGAGCTGTTTTTT.

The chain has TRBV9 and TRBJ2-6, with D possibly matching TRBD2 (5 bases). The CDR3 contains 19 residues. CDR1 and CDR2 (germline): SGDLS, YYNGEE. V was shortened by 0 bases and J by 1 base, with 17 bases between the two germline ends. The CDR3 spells CASSVARREGYSGANVLTF. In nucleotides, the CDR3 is TGTGCCAGCAGCGTAGCTCGGCGCGAGGGTTATTCTGGGGCCAACGTCCTGACTTTC.

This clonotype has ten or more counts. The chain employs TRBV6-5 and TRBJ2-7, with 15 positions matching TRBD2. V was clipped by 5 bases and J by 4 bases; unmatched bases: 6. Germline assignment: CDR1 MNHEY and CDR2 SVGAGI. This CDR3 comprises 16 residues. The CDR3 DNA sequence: TGTGCCAGCAGTCCCCAGGGACTAGCGGGAGGTTACGAGCAGTACGTC. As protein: CASSPQGLAGGYEQYV.

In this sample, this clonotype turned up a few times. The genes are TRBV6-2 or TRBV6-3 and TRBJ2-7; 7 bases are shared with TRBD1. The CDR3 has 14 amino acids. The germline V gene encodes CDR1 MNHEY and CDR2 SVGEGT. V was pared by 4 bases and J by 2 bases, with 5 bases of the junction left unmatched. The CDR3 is CASSLTGVPYEQYV. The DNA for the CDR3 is TGTGCCAGCAGTTTAACAGGGGTCCCCTACGAGCAGTACGTC.

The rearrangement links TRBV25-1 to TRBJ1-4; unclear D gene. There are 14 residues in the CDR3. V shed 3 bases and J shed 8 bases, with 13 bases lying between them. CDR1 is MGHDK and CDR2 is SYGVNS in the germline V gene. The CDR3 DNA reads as TGTGCCAGCAGTGACGGGGTGATTAGAGAAAAACTGTTTTTT. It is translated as CASSDGVIREKLFF.

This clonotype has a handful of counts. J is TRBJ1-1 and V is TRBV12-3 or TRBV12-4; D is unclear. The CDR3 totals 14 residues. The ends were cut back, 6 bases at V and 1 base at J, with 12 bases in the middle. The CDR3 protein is CASRATERNTEAFF. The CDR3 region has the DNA TGTGCCAGCAGAGCCACAGAAAGGAACACTGAAGCTTTCTTT.